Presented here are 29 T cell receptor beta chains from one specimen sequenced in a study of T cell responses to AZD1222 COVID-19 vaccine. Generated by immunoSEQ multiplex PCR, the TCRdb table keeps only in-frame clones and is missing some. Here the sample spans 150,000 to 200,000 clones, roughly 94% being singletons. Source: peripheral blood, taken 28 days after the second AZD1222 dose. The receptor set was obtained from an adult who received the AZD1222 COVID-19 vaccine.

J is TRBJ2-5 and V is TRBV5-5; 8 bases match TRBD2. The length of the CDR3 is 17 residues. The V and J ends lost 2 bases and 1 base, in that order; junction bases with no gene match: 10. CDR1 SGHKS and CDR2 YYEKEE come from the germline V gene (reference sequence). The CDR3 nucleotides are TGTGCCAGCAGCTTAGGTGCCTTAACTAGCGGCCAAGAGACCCAGTACTTC. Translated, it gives CASSLGALTSGQETQYF.

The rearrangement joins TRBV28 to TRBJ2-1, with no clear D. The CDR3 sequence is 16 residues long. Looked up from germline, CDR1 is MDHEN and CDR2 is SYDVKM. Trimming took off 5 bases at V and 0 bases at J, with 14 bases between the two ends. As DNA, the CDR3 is TGTGCCAGCAGTCCCTCCTCGAGCCTCTCCTACAATGAGCAGTTCTTC. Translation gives CASSPSSSLSYNEQFF.

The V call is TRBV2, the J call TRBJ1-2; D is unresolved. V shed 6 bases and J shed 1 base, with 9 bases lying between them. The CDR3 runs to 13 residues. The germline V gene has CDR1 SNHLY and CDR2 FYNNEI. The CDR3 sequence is CASRQTDNYGYTF. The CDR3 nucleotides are TGTGCCAGCAGGCAGACCGATAACTATGGCTACACCTTC. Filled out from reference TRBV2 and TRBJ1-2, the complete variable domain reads EPEVTQTPSHQVTQMGQEVILRCVPISNHLYFYWYRQILGQKVEFLVSFYNNEISEKSEIFDDQFSVERPDGSNFTLKIRSTKLEDSAMYFCASRQTDNYGYTFGSGTRLTVV.

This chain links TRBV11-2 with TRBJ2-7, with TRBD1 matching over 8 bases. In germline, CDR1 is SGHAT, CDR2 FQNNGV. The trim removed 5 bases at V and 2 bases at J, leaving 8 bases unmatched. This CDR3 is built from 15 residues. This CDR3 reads CASSLNQGAPYEQYF. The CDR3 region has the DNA TGTGCCAGCAGCCTAAACCAGGGGGCACCCTACGAGCAGTACTTC.

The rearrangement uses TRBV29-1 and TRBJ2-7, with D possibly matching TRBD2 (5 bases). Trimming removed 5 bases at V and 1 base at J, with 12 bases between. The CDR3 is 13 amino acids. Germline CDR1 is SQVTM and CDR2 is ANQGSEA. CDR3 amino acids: CSVRSGMSYEQYF. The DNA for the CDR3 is TGCAGCGTTAGGAGCGGCATGTCCTACGAGCAGTACTTC.

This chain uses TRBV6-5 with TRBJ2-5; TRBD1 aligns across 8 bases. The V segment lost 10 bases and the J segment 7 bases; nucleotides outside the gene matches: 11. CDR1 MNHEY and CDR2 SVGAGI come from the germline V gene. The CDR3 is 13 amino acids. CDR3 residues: CATLGQAPGTQYF. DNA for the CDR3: TGTGCCACCTTGGGACAGGCCCCGGGGACCCAGTACTTC.

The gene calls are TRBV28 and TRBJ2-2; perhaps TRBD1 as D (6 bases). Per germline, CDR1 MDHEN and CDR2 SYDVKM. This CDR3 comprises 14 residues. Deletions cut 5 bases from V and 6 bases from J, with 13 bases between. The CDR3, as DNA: TGTGCCAGCAGTCTAACAGGGTTGGCCGGGGAGCTGTTTTTT. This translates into CASSLTGLAGELFF. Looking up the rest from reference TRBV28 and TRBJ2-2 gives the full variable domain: DVKVTQSSRYLVKRTGEKVFLECVQDMDHENMFWYRQDPGLGLRLIYFSYDVKMKEKGDIPEGYSVSREKKERFSLILESASTNQTSMYLCASSLTGLAGELFFGEGSRLTVL.

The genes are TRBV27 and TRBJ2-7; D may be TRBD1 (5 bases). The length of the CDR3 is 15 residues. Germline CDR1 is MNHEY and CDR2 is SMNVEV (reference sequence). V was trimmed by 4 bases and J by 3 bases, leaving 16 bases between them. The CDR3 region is CASSSARTRGYEQYF. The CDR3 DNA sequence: TGTGCCAGCAGTTCGGCCAGGACAAGGGGCTACGAGCAGTACTTC.

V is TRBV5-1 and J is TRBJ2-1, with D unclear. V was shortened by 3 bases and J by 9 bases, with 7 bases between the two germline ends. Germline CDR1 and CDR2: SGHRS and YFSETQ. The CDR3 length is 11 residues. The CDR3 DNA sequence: TGCGCCAGCAGCTGGGGTGGTGAGCAGTTCTTC. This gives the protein CASSWGGEQFF. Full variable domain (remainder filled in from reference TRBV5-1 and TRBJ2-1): KAGVTQTPRYLIKTRGQQVTLSCSPISGHRSVSWYQQTPGQGLQFLFEYFSETQRNKGNFPGRFSGRQFSNSRSEMNVSTLELGDSALYLCASSWGGEQFFGPGTRLTVL.

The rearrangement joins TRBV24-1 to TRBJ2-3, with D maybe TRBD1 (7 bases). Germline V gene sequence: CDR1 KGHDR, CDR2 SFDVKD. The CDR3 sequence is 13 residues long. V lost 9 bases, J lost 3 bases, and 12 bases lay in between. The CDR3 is CATGGGRTDTQYF. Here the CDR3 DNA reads TGTGCCACCGGAGGGGGCAGGACAGATACGCAGTATTTT.

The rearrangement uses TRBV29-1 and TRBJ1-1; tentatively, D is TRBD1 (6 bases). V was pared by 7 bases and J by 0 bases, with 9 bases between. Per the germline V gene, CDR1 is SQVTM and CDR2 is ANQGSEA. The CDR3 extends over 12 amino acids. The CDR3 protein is CSAGHLNTEAFF. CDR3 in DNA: TGCAGCGCGGGACATTTGAACACTGAAGCTTTCTTT.

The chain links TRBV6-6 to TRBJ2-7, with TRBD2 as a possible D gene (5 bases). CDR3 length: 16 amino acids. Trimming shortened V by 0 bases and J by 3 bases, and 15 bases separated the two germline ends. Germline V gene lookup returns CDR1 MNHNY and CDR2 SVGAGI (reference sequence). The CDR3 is CASSYSGFGDVYEQYF. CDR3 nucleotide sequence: TGTGCCAGCAGTTACTCAGGGTTCGGGGATGTCTACGAGCAGTACTTC.

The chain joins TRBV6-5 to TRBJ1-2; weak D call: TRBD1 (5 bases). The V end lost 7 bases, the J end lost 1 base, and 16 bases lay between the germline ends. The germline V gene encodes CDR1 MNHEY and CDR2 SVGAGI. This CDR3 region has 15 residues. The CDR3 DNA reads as TGTGCCAGCATATTAGAGGGGCCTCTTAACTATGGCTACACCTTC. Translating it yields CASILEGPLNYGYTF.

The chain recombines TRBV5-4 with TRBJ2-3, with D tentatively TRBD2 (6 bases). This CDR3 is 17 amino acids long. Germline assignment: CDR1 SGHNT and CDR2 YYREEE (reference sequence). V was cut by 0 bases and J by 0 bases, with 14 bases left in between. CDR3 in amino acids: CASSLGRGGTSTDTQYF. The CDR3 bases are TGTGCCAGCAGCTTGGGTCGGGGTGGGACTAGCACAGATACGCAGTATTTT.

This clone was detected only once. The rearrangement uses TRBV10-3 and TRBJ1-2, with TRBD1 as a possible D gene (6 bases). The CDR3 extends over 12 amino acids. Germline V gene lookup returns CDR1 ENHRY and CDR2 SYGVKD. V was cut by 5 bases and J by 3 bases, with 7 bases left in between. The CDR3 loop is CAISSGDYGYTF. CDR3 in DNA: TGTGCCATCAGTTCAGGGGACTATGGCTACACCTTC.

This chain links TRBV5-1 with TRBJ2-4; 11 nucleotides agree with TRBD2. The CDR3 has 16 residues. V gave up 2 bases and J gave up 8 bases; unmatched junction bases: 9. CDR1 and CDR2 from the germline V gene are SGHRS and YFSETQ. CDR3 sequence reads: CASSFTTGTSGDIQYF. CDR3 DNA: TGCGCCAGCAGCTTCACCACCGGGACTAGCGGTGACATTCAGTACTTC.

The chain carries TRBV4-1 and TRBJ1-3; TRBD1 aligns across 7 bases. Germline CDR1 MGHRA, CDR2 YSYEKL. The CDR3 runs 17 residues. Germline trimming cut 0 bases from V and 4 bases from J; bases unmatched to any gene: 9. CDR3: CASSQEPGRGAGNTIYF. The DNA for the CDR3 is TGCGCCAGCAGCCAAGAACCGGGCAGGGGGGCCGGAAACACCATATATTTT.

The CDR3 sequence is CASSIELTSGRVSDTQYF. Written as DNA, the CDR3 is TGTGCCAGTAGTATAGAGCTCACTAGCGGGAGGGTCTCAGATACGCAGTATTTT. The chain has TRBV19 and TRBJ2-3, with TRBD2 identical over 13 bases. The junction had 7 bases not matched to a gene; V was cut back by 0 bases and J by 4 bases. Germline lookup yields CDR1 LNHDA and CDR2 SQIVND (reference sequence). The length of the CDR3 is 18 residues.

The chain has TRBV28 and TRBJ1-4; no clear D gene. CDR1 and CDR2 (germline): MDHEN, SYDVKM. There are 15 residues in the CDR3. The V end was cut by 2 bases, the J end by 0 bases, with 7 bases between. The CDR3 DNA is TGTGCCAGCAGTTTAACGCCTGCAACTAATGAAAAACTGTTTTTT. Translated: CASSLTPATNEKLFF.

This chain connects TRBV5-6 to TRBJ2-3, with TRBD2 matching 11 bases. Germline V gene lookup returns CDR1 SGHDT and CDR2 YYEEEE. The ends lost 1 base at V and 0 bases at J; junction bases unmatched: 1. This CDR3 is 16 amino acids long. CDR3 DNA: TGTGCCAGCAGCTTGAGGACTAGCGGGAGCACAGATACGCAGTATTTT. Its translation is CASSLRTSGSTDTQYF.

CDR3 sequence reads: CSASKSGYTF. CDR3 sequence (DNA): TGCAGTGCTAGTAAAAGTGGCTACACCTTC. The rearrangement links TRBV20-1 to TRBJ1-2; no clear D. The CDR3 is 10 residues long. Germline CDR1 reads DFQATT; CDR2 reads SNEGSKA (reference sequence). V lost 3 bases and J lost 7, with 6 bases in between.

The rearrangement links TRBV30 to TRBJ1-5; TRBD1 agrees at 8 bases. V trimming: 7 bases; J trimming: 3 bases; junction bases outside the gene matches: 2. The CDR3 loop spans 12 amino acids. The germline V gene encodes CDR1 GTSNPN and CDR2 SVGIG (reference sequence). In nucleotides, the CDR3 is TGTGCCTCTCAGGGGGCCAATCAGCCCCAGCATTTT. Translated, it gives CASQGANQPQHF.

The CDR3 loop reads CAWGANESGYTF. In DNA form, the CDR3 reads TGTGCCTGGGGGGCGAATGAAAGTGGCTACACCTTC. The J gene is TRBJ1-2, the V gene TRBV30, with D possibly matching TRBD1 (5 bases). Trimming left V 5 bases short and J 7 bases short, with 14 bases between. The CDR3 loop spans 12 amino acids. The V gene's germline CDR1 is GTSNPN and CDR2 SVGIG (reference sequence).

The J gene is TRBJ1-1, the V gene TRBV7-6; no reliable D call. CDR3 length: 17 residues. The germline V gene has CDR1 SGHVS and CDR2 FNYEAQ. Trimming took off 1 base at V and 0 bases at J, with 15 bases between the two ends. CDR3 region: CASSLGLRKPMNTEAFF. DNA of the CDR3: TGTGCCAGCAGCTTAGGGCTCCGCAAACCCATGAACACTGAAGCTTTCTTT.

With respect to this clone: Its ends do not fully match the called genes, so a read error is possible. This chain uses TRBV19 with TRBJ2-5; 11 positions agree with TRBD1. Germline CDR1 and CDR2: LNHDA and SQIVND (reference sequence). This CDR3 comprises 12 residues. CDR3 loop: CASSPGQGAYDF. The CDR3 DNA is TGTGCCAGTAGTCCAGGACAGGGGGCTTATGACTTC.

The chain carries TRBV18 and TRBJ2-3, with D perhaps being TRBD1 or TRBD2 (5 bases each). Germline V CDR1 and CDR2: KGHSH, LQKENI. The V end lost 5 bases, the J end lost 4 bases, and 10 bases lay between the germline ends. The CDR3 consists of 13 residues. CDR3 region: CASSGTQADTQYF. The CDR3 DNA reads TGTGCCAGCTCAGGGACGCAGGCAGATACGCAGTATTTT.

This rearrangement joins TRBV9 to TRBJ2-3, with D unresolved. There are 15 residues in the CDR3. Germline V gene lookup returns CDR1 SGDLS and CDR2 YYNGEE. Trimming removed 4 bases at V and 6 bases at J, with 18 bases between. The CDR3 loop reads CASSNPKASWDTQYF. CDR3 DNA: TGTGCCAGCAGCAACCCGAAGGCCTCCTGGGATACGCAGTATTTT.

In DNA, the CDR3 is TGTGCCTGGAGTGTAGGGGGGACGACTCAGCCCCAGCATTTT. Translating it yields CAWSVGGTTQPQHF. This chain links TRBV30 with TRBJ1-5; maybe TRBD1 (6 bases). Germline V lookup: CDR1 GTSNPN, CDR2 SVGIG (reference sequence). This CDR3 contains 14 residues. The V gene lost 0 bases and the J gene lost 6 bases, with 12 bases spanning the gap.

CDR3: CASSLEGTGVGTEAFF. CDR3 in DNA: TGTGCCAGCAGCTTAGAGGGGACAGGGGTGGGGACTGAAGCTTTCTTT. V usage is TRBV7-9 and J usage is TRBJ1-1; 10 bases line up with TRBD1. The CDR3 totals 16 residues. Germline lookup yields CDR1 SEHNR and CDR2 FQNEAQ (reference sequence). V lost 1 base, J lost 5 bases, and 7 bases stayed unmatched.